Listed below are T cell receptor beta chains from one sample, sequenced in a study of blood T cell repertoires in COVID-19. Generated by immunoSEQ multiplex PCR, the TCRdb table keeps only in-frame clones and is missing some. The sample records about 170,000 clones, roughly 85% being singletons. Sequencing used peripheral blood. The receptors here all came from an elderly woman with acute or convalescent COVID-19. Each CDR3 is given with its conserved first and last residue.

>TRBJ1-4|TRBV28
CASEGARNEKLFF
>TRBJ2-7|TRBV6-5
CASRGTGTSYEQYF
>TRBJ2-5|TRBV4-2
CASSPDSKETQYF
>TRBJ2-1|TRBV24-1
CATNDFPYNEQFF
>TRBJ2-3|TRBV7-8
CASSLRLAGADTQYF
>TRBJ1-2|TRBV2
CASSEALEEWRGYTF
>TRBJ1-2|TRBV6-5
CASSYSRANYGYTF
>TRBJ2-6|TRBV6-1
CASSDRGRSGANVLTF
>TRBJ2-2|TRBV3-1/TRBV3-2
CASSRATGVRTGELFF
>TRBJ2-1|TRBV27
CASRLAGGQHNEQFF
>TRBJ1-5|TRBV6-5
CASSSLATQPQHF
>TRBJ1-2|TRBV7-2
CASSLSGTGEKGYTF
>TRBJ1-1|TRBV29-1
CSALVSITSTEAFF
>TRBJ2-2|TRBV15
CATSRELAAAGELFF
>TRBJ1-2|TRBV19
CASSSAAAANYGYTF
>TRBJ1-1|TRBV13
CASSPRQGTEAFF
>TRBJ1-2|TRBV6-5
CASSYTQGAWGGYTF
>TRBJ2-3|TRBV4-1
CASSLGGWDTDTQYF
>TRBJ1-1|TRBV24-1
CATQGSGGGTEAFF
>TRBJ2-3|TRBV27
CASSLTRLLLRTDTQYF
>TRBJ1-3|TRBV7-6
CASSLEAGLADTIYF
>TRBJ1-1|TRBV7-9
CASSLTGPNTEAFF
>TRBJ1-2|TRBV11-2
CASSSPARIYGYTF
>TRBJ1-1|TRBV19
CASSMQGNTEAFF
>TRBJ1-1|TRBV6-6
CASSYMAGEAFF
>TRBJ1-5|TRBV19
CASSPQGYQPQHF
>TRBJ1-2|TRBV5-4
CASSPGTGNYGYTF
>TRBJ1-6|TRBV6-4
CASSDPPERRFSPLHF
>TRBJ2-1|TRBV19
CASSRGPASYNEQFF
>TRBJ2-7|TRBV7-9
CASSLTGYEQYF
>TRBJ1-6|TRBV5-4
CASSLGQPYNSPLHF
>TRBJ1-1|TRBV7-6
CASSSGQPWTEAFF
>TRBJ2-2|TRBV28
CASSLYIAGTSGGAWKDTGELFF
>TRBJ1-4|TRBV18
CASSPYGGPANEKLFF
>TRBJ1-2|TRBV11-2
CASSLSGAWGYTF
>TRBJ2-7|TRBV10-3
CAISKVPGQGYYEQYF
>TRBJ1-1|TRBV19
CASSIPSLGRRTEAFF
>TRBJ1-4|TRBV3-1/TRBV3-2
CASSQEVQGAGKLFF
>TRBJ1-3|TRBV27
CASSLLPFGQGSGNTIYF
>TRBJ2-2|TRBV6-5
CASSPDRRNTGELFF
>TRBJ2-2|TRBV5-1
CASSLGSGSTGELFF
>TRBJ2-6|TRBV6-6
CASTTTGRSGANVLTF
>TRBJ2-5|TRBV9
CASSRDRVHQETQYF
>TRBJ1-3|TRBV12-3/TRBV12-4
CASSPPTGGTIYF
>TRBJ1-5|TRBV28
CASSPGQWIAGNQPQHF
>TRBJ2-7|TRBV20-1
CSASVAGGPYEQYF
>TRBJ2-2|TRBV27
CASSLTSGRGDTGELFF
>TRBJ2-7|TRBV6-5
CASSSTGSSFEQYF
>TRBJ2-5|TRBV6-5
CASSRTWEGETQYF
>TRBJ1-2|TRBV5-5
CASSLGVGGYTF